Listed below are T cell receptor beta chains from one sample, sequenced in a study of blood T cell repertoires in COVID-19. Here immunoSEQ multiplex PCR was the method, and the copy in TCRdb shows in-frame clones only, minus some. The data contain 260,000 or so clones, roughly 88% of them singletons. The specimen sequenced was peripheral blood. The source of these receptors is a human donor in a cohort sampled during active COVID-19. The CDR3 runs from the conserved cysteine through the conserved F or W.

v_gene	j_gene	CDR3aa
TRBV5-1	TRBJ1-2	CASSAGQNYGYTF
TRBV7-2	TRBJ2-7	CASSTWAGYEQYF
TRBV3-1/TRBV3-2	TRBJ2-7	CASSQDWYEQYF
TRBV24-1	TRBJ2-5	CATSDPGQAQETQYF
TRBV7-9	TRBJ2-2	CASGSGGWLYTGELFF
TRBV28	TRBJ1-2	CASSPQGNYGYTF
TRBV30	TRBJ1-5	CAWGQGAGNQPQHF
TRBV4-3	TRBJ1-1	CASSQVPRTANTEAFF
TRBV7-9	TRBJ1-1	CASIPDRFMNTEAFF
TRBV3-1/TRBV3-2	TRBJ2-2	CASSQEGGQGVWTGELFF
TRBV6-5	TRBJ1-2	CASSRTGNYGYTF
TRBV10-2	TRBJ2-1	CATSGGNYNEQFF
TRBV21-1	TRBJ2-1	CASLTSGRFGNEQFF
TRBV5-6	TRBJ2-5	CASSKTGETQYF
TRBV10-3	TRBJ2-1	CAISEGLPGQGSWEQFF
TRBV7-8	TRBJ1-4	CASSFEGAREKLFF
TRBV4-3	TRBJ2-7	CASSPRTGGSYEQYF